The TCR beta chain under discussion was sequenced for a study of human T cells and chemical hapten exposure. In TCRdb, the RACE reads were re-called with MiXCR into one record per CDR3 protein. The profile shows 330,000 or so distinct CDR3 sequences, nearly 6.5% of them singletons. Trimming stripped 0 bases from V and 8 bases from J, with 11 bases between. The CDR3 covers 13 residues. Per germline, CDR1 SGHRS and CDR2 YFSETQ. Regarding time point: patch test 2, 6 weeks after DPC sensitization. Noted treatment: therapeutic diphenylcyclopropenone sensitization with weekly scalp DPC. The total RNA was obtained from whole blood that was not fractionated.

The sample consisted of whole blood, taken in connection with sensitization to the hapten diphenylcyclopropenone (DPC). The origin of this receptor is a young woman with alopecia areata. Some clones in this sample may be carry-over from other donors' samples. V gene TRBV5-1 combines with J gene TRBJ1-2, with D perhaps matching TRBD1 (6 bases). The CDR3: CASSLGTDGGYTF. CDR3 nucleotide sequence: TGCGCCAGCAGCTTGGGGACAGACGGAGGCTACACCTTC.